This T cell receptor (beta chain) derives from a study of cytomegalovirus exposure and HLA in healthy donors. PCR involved 60 Vbeta and 13 Jbeta primers. Libraries were prepared by immunoSEQ multiplex PCR; TCRdb keeps only in-frame clonotypes and omits some of them. The sample carries tens of thousands of clones, approximately 80% recorded once. Study-wide findings and caveats: Some public TCRs appeared in many individuals, while most sequences were rare. Some V segments (TRBV6-2 and TRBV6-3 among them) were excluded as indistinguishable. The listing of 150 to 200 TCR beta chains classed them as cytomegalovirus-associated. Using a false discovery rate of 0.05, a later analysis showed that approximately 18,000 TCR beta sequences were associated with HLA alleles.

To note about this clone: The antigen is unknown.

The CDR3 loop spans 16 amino acids. The germline V gene encodes CDR1 PRHDT and CDR2 FYEKMQ (reference sequence). Trimming cost V 5 bases and J 0 bases, with 17 bases left between them. V usage is TRBV13 and J usage is TRBJ2-7; maybe TRBD2 (5 bases). The TCR originated in a female donor in good health and CMV-seronegative. Sequencing was carried out using PBMCs. CDR3 sequence: CASSQTAGQSSYEQYF. CDR3 in DNA: TGTGCCAGCAGCCAAACCGCGGGCCAGAGCTCCTACGAGCAGTACTTC.